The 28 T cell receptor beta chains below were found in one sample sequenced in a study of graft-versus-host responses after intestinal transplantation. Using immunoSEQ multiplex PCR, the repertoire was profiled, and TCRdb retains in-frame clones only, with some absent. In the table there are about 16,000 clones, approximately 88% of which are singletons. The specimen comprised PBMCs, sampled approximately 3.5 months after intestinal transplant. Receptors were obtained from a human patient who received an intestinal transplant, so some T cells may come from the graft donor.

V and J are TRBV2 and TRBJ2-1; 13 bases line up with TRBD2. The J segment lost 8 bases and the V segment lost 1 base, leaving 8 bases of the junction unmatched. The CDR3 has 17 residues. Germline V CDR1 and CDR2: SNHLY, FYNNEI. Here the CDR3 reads CASSEGTPGLAGYEQFF. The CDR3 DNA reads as TGTGCCAGCAGTGAAGGGACCCCGGGACTAGCGGGATATGAGCAGTTCTTC.

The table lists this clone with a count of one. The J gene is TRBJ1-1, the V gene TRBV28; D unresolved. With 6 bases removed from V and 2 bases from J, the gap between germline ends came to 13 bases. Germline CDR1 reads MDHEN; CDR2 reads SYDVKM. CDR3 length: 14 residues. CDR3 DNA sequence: TGTGCCAGCAGCGATAGGACGGCTAACACTGAAGCTTTCTTT. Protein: CASSDRTANTEAFF.

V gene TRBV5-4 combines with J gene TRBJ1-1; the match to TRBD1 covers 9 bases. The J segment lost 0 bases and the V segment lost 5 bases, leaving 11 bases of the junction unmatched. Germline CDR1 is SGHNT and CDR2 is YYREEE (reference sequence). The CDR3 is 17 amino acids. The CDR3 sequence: CASRVNRGRRLNTEAFF. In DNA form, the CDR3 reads TGTGCCAGCAGGGTCAACAGGGGGCGTAGGTTGAACACTGAAGCTTTCTTT. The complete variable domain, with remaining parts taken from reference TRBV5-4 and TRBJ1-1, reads ETGVTQSPTHLIKTRGQQVTLRCSSQSGHNTVSWYQQALGQGPQFIFQYYREEENGRGNFPPRFSGLQFPNYSSELNVNALELDDSALYLCASRVNRGRRLNTEAFFGQGTRLTVV.

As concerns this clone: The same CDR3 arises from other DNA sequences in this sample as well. The CDR3 bases are TGTGCCAGCAGTCTAGCGGGGGCGGGCACTGAAGCTTTCTTT. Its protein product is CASSLAGAGTEAFF. The chain links TRBV27 to TRBJ1-1; possible D gene TRBD1, 6 bases. The germline V gene encodes CDR1 MNHEY and CDR2 SMNVEV (reference sequence). Trimming took 5 bases from V and 4 from J, leaving 14 bases between them. The CDR3 has 14 amino acids.

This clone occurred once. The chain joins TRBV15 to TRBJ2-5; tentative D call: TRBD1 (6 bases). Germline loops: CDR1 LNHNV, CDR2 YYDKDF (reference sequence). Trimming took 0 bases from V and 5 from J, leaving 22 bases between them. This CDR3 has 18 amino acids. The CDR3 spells CATSREFVDRQVRETQYF. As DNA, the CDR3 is TGTGCCACCAGCAGAGAGTTTGTTGACAGGCAGGTTCGGGAGACCCAGTACTTC.

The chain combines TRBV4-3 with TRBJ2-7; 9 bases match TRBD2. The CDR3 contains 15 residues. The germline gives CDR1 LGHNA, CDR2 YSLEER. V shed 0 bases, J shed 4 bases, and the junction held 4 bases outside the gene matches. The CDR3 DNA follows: TGCGCCAGCAGCCAAGATGCTAGCGGGATATACGAGCAGTACTTC. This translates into CASSQDASGIYEQYF.

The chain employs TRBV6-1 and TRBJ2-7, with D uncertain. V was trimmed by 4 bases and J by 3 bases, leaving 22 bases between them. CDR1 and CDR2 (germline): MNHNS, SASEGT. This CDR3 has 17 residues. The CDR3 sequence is CASSGKNGTTPFYEQYF. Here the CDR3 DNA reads TGTGCCAGCAGTGGAAAAAACGGCACGACCCCTTTCTACGAGCAGTACTTC.

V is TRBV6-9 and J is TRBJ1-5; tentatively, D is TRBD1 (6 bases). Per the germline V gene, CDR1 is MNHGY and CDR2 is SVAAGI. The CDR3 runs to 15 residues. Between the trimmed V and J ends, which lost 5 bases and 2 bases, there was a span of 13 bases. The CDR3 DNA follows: TGTGCCAGCAGTGAAGCGACAGGAGGCAATCAGCCCCAGCATTTT. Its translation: CASSEATGGNQPQHF.

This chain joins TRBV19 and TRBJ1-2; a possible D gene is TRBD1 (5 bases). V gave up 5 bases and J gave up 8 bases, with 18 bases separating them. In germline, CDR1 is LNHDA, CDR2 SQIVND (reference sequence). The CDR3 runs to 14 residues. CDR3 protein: CASSLAGGVEGYTF. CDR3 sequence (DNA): TGTGCCAGTAGTCTCGCCGGGGGAGTAGAGGGCTACACCTTC.

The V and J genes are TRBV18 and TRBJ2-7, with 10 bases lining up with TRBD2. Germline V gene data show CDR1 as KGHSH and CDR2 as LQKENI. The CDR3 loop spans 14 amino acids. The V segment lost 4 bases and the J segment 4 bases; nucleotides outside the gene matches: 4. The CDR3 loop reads CASSQREGLYEQYF. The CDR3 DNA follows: TGTGCCAGCTCACAGCGGGAGGGCCTGTACGAGCAGTACTTC. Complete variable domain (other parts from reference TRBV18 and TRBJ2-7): NAGVMQNPRHLVRRRGQEARLRCSPMKGHSHVYWYRQLPEEGLKFMVYLQKENIIDESGMPKERFSAEFPKEGPSILRIQQVVRGDSAAYFCASSQREGLYEQYFGPGTRLTVT.

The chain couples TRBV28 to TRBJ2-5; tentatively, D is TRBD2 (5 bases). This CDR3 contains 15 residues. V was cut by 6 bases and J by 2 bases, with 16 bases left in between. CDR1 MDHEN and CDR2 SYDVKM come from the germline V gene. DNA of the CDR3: TGTGCCAGCAGCTCCCCCGGGATGGCGCAAGAGACCCAGTACTTC. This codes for CASSSPGMAQETQYF. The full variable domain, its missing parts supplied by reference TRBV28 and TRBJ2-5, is DVKVTQSSRYLVKRTGEKVFLECVQDMDHENMFWYRQDPGLGLRLIYFSYDVKMKEKGDIPEGYSVSREKKERFSLILESASTNQTSMYLCASSSPGMAQETQYFGPGTRLLVL.

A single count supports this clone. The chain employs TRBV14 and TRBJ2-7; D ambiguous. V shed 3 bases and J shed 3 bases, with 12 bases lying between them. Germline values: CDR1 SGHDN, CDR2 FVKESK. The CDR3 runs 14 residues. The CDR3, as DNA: TGTGCCAGCAGCCACTCGACGGAAGGCTACGAGCAGTACTTC. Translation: CASSHSTEGYEQYF.

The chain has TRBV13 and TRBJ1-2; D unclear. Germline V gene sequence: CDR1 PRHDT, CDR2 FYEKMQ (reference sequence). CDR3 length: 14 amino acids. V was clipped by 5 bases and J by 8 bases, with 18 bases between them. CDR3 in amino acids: CASSLRTAVGGYTF. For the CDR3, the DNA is TGTGCCAGCAGCCTGCGGACCGCAGTTGGAGGCTACACCTTC.

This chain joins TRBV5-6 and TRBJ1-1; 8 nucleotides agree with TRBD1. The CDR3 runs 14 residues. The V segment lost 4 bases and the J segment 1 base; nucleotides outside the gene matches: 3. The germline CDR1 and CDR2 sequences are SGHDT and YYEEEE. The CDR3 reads CASSRGQGNTEAFF. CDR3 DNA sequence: TGTGCCAGCAGCCGAGGACAGGGGAACACTGAAGCTTTCTTT.

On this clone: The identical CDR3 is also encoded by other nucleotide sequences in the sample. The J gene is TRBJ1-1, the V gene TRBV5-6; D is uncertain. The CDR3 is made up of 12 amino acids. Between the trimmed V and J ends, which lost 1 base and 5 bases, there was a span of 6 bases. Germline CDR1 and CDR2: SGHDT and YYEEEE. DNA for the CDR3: TGTGCCAGCAGCTTGAGAGGAACTGAAGCTTTCTTT. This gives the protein CASSLRGTEAFF.

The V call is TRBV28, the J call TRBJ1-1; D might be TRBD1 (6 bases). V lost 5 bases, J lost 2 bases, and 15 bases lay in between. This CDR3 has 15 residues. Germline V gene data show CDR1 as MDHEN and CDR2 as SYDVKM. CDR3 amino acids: CASSTKTGPNTEAFF. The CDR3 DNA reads TGTGCCAGCAGTACTAAGACAGGACCCAACACTGAAGCTTTCTTT.

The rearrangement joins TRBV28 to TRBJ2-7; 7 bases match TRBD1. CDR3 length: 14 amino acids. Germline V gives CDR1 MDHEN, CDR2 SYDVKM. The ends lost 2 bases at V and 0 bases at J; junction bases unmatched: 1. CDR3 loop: CASSLTGDSYEQYF. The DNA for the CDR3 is TGTGCCAGCAGTTTAACAGGGGACTCCTACGAGCAGTACTTC.

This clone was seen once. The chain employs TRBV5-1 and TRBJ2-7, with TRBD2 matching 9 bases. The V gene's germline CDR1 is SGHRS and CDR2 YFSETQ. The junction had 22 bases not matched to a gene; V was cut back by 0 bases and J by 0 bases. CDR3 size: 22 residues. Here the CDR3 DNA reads TGCGCCAGCAGCTTGGACGGACTAGCGACGAGTTTGGAGGGTGGGCCCTCCTACGAGCAGTACTTC. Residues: CASSLDGLATSLEGGPSYEQYF.

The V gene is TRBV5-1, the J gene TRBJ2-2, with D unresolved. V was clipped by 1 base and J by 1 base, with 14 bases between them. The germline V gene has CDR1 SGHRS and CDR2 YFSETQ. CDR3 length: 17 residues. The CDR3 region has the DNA TGCGCCAGCAGCTTGCTCGATGCGGCTATGAACACCGGGGAGCTGTTTTTT. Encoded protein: CASSLLDAAMNTGELFF.

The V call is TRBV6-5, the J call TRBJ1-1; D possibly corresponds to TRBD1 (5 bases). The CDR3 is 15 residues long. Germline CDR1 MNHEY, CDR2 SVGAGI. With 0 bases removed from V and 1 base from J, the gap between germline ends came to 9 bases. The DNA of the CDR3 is TGTGCCAGCAGTTACTCAGCAGGGTCGAACACTGAAGCTTTCTTT. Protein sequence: CASSYSAGSNTEAFF.

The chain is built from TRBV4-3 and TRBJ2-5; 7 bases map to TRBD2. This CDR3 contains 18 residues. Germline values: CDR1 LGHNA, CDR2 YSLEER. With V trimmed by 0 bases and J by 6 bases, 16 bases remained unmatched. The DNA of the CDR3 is TGCGCCAGCAGCCAAGATATCAGCGGGGATAACCTGCGAAAGACCCAGTACTTC. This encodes CASSQDISGDNLRKTQYF.

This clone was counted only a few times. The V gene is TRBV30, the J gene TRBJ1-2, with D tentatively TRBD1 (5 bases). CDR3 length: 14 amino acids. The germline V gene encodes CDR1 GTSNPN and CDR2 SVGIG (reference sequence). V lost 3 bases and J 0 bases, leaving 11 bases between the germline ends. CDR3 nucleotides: TGTGCCTGGAGGGGACGGCGAACTAACTATGGCTACACCTTC. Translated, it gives CAWRGRRTNYGYTF.

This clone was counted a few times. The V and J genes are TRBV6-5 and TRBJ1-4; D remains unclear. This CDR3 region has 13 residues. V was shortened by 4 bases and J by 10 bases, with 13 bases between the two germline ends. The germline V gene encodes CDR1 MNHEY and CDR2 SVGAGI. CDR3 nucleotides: TGTGCCAGCAGTTCTGGGAAGGATGGAAAACTGTTTTTT. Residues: CASSSGKDGKLFF.

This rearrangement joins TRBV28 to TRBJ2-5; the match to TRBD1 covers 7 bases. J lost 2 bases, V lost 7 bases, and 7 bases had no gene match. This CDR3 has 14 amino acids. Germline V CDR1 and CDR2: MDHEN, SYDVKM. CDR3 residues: CASTNTGVQETQYF. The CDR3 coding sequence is TGTGCCAGCACAAATACAGGGGTACAAGAGACCCAGTACTTC.

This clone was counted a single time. The CDR3 DNA sequence: TGTGCCAGCAGTTTTTCTAGTGGCTCCTACGAGCAGTACTTC. It encodes CASSFSSGSYEQYF. The chain links TRBV27 to TRBJ2-7; D not resolved. The CDR3 is made up of 14 amino acids. V was trimmed by 3 bases and J by 0 bases, leaving 9 bases between them. CDR1 is MNHEY and CDR2 is SMNVEV in the germline V gene (reference sequence).

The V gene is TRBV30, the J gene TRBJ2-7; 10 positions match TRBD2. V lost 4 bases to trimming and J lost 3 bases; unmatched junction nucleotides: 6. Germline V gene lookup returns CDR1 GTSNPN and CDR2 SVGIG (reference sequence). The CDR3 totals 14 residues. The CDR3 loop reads CAWNPGLAVYEQYF. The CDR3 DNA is TGTGCCTGGAATCCCGGACTAGCGGTCTACGAGCAGTACTTC. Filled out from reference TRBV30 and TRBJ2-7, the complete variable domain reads SQTIHQWPATLVQPVGSPLSLECTVEGTSNPNLYWYRQAAGRGLQLLFYSVGIGQISSEVPQNLSASRPQDRQFILSSKKLLLSDSGFYLCAWNPGLAVYEQYFGPGTRLTVT.

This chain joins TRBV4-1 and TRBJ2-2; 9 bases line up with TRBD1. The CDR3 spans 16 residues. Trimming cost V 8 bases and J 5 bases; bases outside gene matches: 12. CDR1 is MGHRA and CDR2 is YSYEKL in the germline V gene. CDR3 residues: CASESGTGRLTGELFF. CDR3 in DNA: TGCGCCAGCGAATCAGGGACAGGGCGATTAACCGGGGAGCTGTTTTTT.

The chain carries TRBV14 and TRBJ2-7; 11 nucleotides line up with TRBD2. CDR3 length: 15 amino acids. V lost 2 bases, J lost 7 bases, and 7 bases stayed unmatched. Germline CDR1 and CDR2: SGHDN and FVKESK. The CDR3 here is CASSQYSSGRDEQYF. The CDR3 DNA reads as TGTGCCAGCAGCCAATACAGTAGCGGGAGGGATGAGCAGTACTTC. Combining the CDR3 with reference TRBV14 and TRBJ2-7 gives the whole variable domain EAGVTQFPSHSVIEKGQTVTLRCDPISGHDNLYWYRRVMGKEIKFLLHFVKESKQDESGMPNNRFLAERTGGTYSTLKVQPAELEDSGVYFCASSQYSSGRDEQYFGPGTRLTVT.